The 14 T cell receptor beta chains given below trace back to one sample, sequenced in a study of blood T cell repertoires in COVID-19. Assay used: immunoSEQ multiplex PCR; TCRdb lists only in-frame clones, some missing. The data hold roughly 99,000 clones, with approximately 88% observed a single time. Specimen: peripheral blood. Receptors were obtained from a man aged 35 to 55 with active or convalescent COVID-19.

The J gene is TRBJ1-1, the V gene TRBV30; no clear D gene. Germline V CDR1 and CDR2: GTSNPN, SVGIG (reference sequence). Deletions cut 0 bases from V and 1 base from J, with 6 bases between. The CDR3 contains 13 residues. CDR3 sequence reads: CAWSVIRNTEAFF. Written as DNA, the CDR3 is TGTGCCTGGAGTGTAATCCGGAACACTGAAGCTTTCTTT.

This rearrangement joins TRBV6-2 or TRBV6-3 to TRBJ2-1, with no clear D. Trimming pared 4 bases from V and 5 bases from J, leaving 12 bases between. The CDR3 covers 14 residues. Germline assignment: CDR1 MNHEY and CDR2 SVGEGT. CDR3 sequence reads: CASSFRLPNNEQFF. CDR3 nucleotide sequence: TGTGCCAGCAGTTTCAGGTTACCGAACAATGAGCAGTTCTTC.

The rearrangement joins TRBV30 to TRBJ1-1; maybe TRBD1 (6 bases). The CDR3 has 16 amino acids. Germline V gene data show CDR1 as GTSNPN and CDR2 as SVGIG (reference sequence). The V gene lost 3 bases and the J gene lost 2 bases, with 19 bases spanning the gap. In nucleotides, the CDR3 is TGTGCCTGGAGGGGTTCAGACAGGTTCCTCAACACTGAAGCTTTCTTT. Translating gives CAWRGSDRFLNTEAFF.

This rearrangement joins TRBV7-8 to TRBJ2-1, with 8 positions matching TRBD2. This CDR3 comprises 15 residues. CDR1 and CDR2 (germline): SGHVS, FQNEAQ. V lost 1 base to trimming and J lost 10 bases; unmatched junction nucleotides: 9. This chain's CDR3 is CASSLEGRIAGEQFF. For the CDR3, the DNA is TGTGCCAGCAGCTTAGAGGGTCGGATAGCGGGGGAGCAGTTCTTC.

The chain uses TRBV7-6 and TRBJ2-3, with D maybe TRBD2 (5 bases). With 1 base removed from V and 0 bases from J, the gap between germline ends came to 8 bases. The germline V gene encodes CDR1 SGHVS and CDR2 FNYEAQ. This CDR3 is built from 15 residues. CDR3 region: CASSLGSGSTDTQYF. The CDR3 DNA follows: TGTGCCAGCAGCTTAGGAAGCGGTAGCACAGATACGCAGTATTTT.

This clone was found once. The gene calls are TRBV28 and TRBJ1-2; weak D call: TRBD1 (6 bases). Trimming pared 3 bases from V and 0 bases from J, leaving 8 bases between. CDR1 is MDHEN and CDR2 is SYDVKM in the germline V gene. This CDR3 is built from 14 residues. CDR3 bases: TGTGCCAGCAGTTTCAGGGGTACTAACTATGGCTACACCTTC. Encoded protein: CASSFRGTNYGYTF.

The V call is TRBV7-3, the J call TRBJ1-1; perhaps TRBD1 as D (6 bases). This CDR3 has 14 residues. Trimming took 4 bases from V and 1 from J, leaving 10 bases between them. In germline, CDR1 is SGHTA, CDR2 FQGTGA. CDR3 loop: CASSSGAANTEAFF. CDR3 bases: TGTGCCAGCAGCTCAGGGGCCGCGAACACTGAAGCTTTCTTT.

CDR3 DNA: TGTGCCATCTCGACTAGCGGGAGCACAGATACGCAGTATTTT. Residues: CAISTSGSTDTQYF. This chain uses TRBV10-3 with TRBJ2-3, with TRBD2 matching 10 bases. Germline V gene lookup returns CDR1 ENHRY and CDR2 SYGVKD. The CDR3 extends over 14 amino acids. V dropped 8 bases and J dropped 0; count of bases not matched to a gene: 2.

The chain joins TRBV24-1 to TRBJ1-2, with D possibly being TRBD1 (6 bases). Looked up from germline, CDR1 is KGHDR and CDR2 is SFDVKD. The germline V and J ends were trimmed by 3 bases and 8 bases, with 15 bases remaining between them. This CDR3 is built from 14 residues. CDR3 sequence (DNA): TGTGCCACCAGTGATCGGGACACCTTTCCCGGCTACACCTTC. It specifies CATSDRDTFPGYTF.

The chain uses TRBV19 and TRBJ2-3, with 7 bases that match TRBD1. Trimming took 5 bases from V and 5 from J; bases not matched to a gene: 4. Germline-derived CDR1 and CDR2 are LNHDA and SQIVND (reference sequence). The CDR3 runs 13 residues. CDR3 sequence: CASSDNRGDTQYF. The CDR3 DNA reads TGTGCCAGTAGTGACAACAGGGGAGATACGCAGTATTTT. Supplemented by reference TRBV19 and TRBJ2-3, the full variable domain reads DGGITQSPKYLFRKEGQNVTLSCEQNLNHDAMYWYRQDPGQGLRLIYYSQIVNDFQKGDIAEGYSVSREKKESFPLTVTSAQKNPTAFYLCASSDNRGDTQYFGPGTRLTVL.

CDR3 in amino acids: CASSLMGQGNTGELFF. As DNA, the CDR3 is TGTGCCAGCAGCTTAATGGGACAGGGGAACACCGGGGAGCTGTTTTTT. The chain employs TRBV7-3 and TRBJ2-2; 9 positions match TRBD1. Per germline, CDR1 SGHTA and CDR2 FQGTGA. The V gene end was trimmed by 1 base and the J gene end by 1 base; junction bases not matched to a gene: 1. The CDR3 runs 16 residues.

The table lists this clone with a count of one. J is TRBJ2-7 and V is TRBV6-2 or TRBV6-3, with a possible D match to TRBD2 (6 bases). CDR1 is MNHEY and CDR2 is SVGEGT in the germline V gene. V was trimmed by 6 bases and J by 2 bases, leaving 14 bases between them. The CDR3 is 14 residues long. The CDR3 loop reads CASSWGEAAYEQYF. The CDR3, as DNA: TGTGCCAGCAGCTGGGGGGAAGCGGCCTACGAGCAGTACTTC.

This clone was picked up one time. The chain joins TRBV6-5 to TRBJ1-1; weak D call: TRBD1 (5 bases). The germline CDR1 and CDR2 sequences are MNHEY and SVGAGI. V was clipped by 8 bases and J by 1 base, with 8 bases between them. CDR3 length equals 12 residues. The CDR3 sequence is CASGRGNTEAFF. In DNA, the CDR3 is TGTGCCAGCGGTAGGGGGAACACTGAAGCTTTCTTT.

J is TRBJ2-5 and V is TRBV9; the match to TRBD2 covers 9 bases. The germline gives CDR1 SGDLS, CDR2 YYNGEE. The CDR3 has 16 amino acids. Trimming at V came to 4 bases and at J to 1 base, leaving 8 bases not matched to a gene. The CDR3: CASSPSGGTLQETQYF. DNA for the CDR3: TGTGCCAGCAGCCCGAGCGGGGGGACCCTCCAAGAGACCCAGTACTTC.